The 18 T cell receptor beta chains below all came from one sample that was sequenced in a study of T-cell reconstitution after alpha-beta-depleted transplantation in children. A library of TCRbeta sequences, prepared with unique molecular identifiers, was generated. TCRdb re-derived calls from the PCR reads in MiXCR, one entry per CDR3 protein. The profile shows 150,000 to 200,000 distinct CDR3 sequences, more than 14% of them singletons. This sample comprised PBMCs from the stem cell graft donor, obtained from the stem cell graft. Receptors originate from a human donor who donated a stem cell graft to a child with acute lymphoblastic leukemia.

This clonotype showed up just a few times. The chain joins TRBV5-1 to TRBJ2-2; D is ambiguous. This CDR3 has 13 amino acids. The germline V and J ends were trimmed by 3 bases and 11 bases, with 14 bases remaining between them. Germline CDR1 is SGHRS and CDR2 is YFSETQ. The CDR3 here is CASSWGPALELFF. DNA for the CDR3: TGCGCCAGCAGCTGGGGTCCGGCCCTAGAGCTGTTTTTT.

The gene calls are TRBV20-1 and TRBJ1-2; 10 nucleotides line up with TRBD1. Germline assignment: CDR1 DFQATT and CDR2 SNEGSKA (reference sequence). The CDR3 covers 16 residues. After removal of 0 bases from V and 7 bases from J, the junction contained 11 bases not matched to a gene. The CDR3 coding sequence is TGCAGTGCTAGAGATACCTGGGACAGGGGTGATGGTGGCTACACCTTC. Protein: CSARDTWDRGDGGYTF.

This clonotype was recorded at least ten times. This chain joins TRBV5-1 and TRBJ2-5; D gene ambiguous. Germline CDR1 and CDR2: SGHRS and YFSETQ. The CDR3 is 15 amino acids. V lost 1 base and J lost 1, with 11 bases in between. CDR3 in amino acids: CASSLNTATQETQYF. The CDR3 DNA follows: TGCGCCAGCAGCTTGAATACAGCTACCCAAGAGACCCAGTACTTC.

The rearrangement links TRBV5-6 to TRBJ2-7; TRBD1 is a possible D gene (7 bases). The V gene lost 0 bases and the J gene lost 5 bases, with 21 bases spanning the gap. Per the germline V gene, CDR1 is SGHDT and CDR2 is YYEEEE. The CDR3 is 17 amino acids. The DNA for the CDR3 is TGTGCCAGCAGCTTGGTCATTACGCGGGACAGTCGCAACGAGCAGTACTTC. Translating gives CASSLVITRDSRNEQYF.

This chain joins TRBV20-1 and TRBJ2-3; possibly TRBD2 for D (6 bases). The V end lost 0 bases, the J end lost 1 base, and 11 bases lay between the germline ends. This CDR3 is 15 amino acids long. Germline values: CDR1 DFQATT, CDR2 SNEGSKA (reference sequence). The CDR3 sequence is CSARDTGVGTDTQYF. The CDR3 region has the DNA TGCAGTGCTAGAGATACGGGAGTGGGCACAGATACGCAGTATTTT.

The V gene is TRBV7-2, the J gene TRBJ1-2; D remains unclear. Germline assignment: CDR1 SGHTA and CDR2 FQGNSA. The CDR3 is made up of 13 amino acids. Between the trimmed V and J ends, which lost 3 bases and 7 bases, there was a span of 12 bases. The CDR3 reads CASSFEAGGGYTF. CDR3 DNA: TGTGCCAGCAGCTTCGAGGCAGGAGGTGGCTACACCTTC.

V is TRBV12-3 or TRBV12-4 and J is TRBJ2-5, with a tentative D call TRBD1 (6 bases). Trimming cost V 3 bases and J 5 bases, with 13 bases left between them. This CDR3 region has 14 residues. The CDR3 DNA is TGTGCCAGCAGTTTCACAGGGCTTCGGGAGACCCAGTACTTC. This gives the protein CASSFTGLRETQYF.

The chain carries TRBV5-1 and TRBJ2-1; D is possibly TRBD1 (6 bases). CDR1 is SGHRS and CDR2 is YFSETQ in the germline V gene. With 2 bases removed from V and 3 bases from J, the gap between germline ends came to 12 bases. This CDR3 comprises 15 residues. The CDR3 DNA reads as TGCGCCAGCAGCTTCGGACAGCCGATCTACAATGAGCAGTTCTTC. It specifies CASSFGQPIYNEQFF. Together with reference TRBV5-1 and TRBJ2-1, the CDR3 gives the full variable domain: KAGVTQTPRYLIKTRGQQVTLSCSPISGHRSVSWYQQTPGQGLQFLFEYFSETQRNKGNFPGRFSGRQFSNSRSEMNVSTLELGDSALYLCASSFGQPIYNEQFFGPGTRLTVL.

This clonotype was observed many times. The V call is TRBV7-9, the J call TRBJ2-2; D gene uncertain. Per the germline V gene, CDR1 is SEHNR and CDR2 is FQNEAQ (reference sequence). This CDR3 has 12 amino acids. V lost 1 base to trimming and J lost 5 bases, with 2 bases between them. The CDR3 region has the DNA TGTGCCAGCAGCTTAGTGACCGGGGAGCTGTTTTTT. Protein product: CASSLVTGELFF.

The chain is built from TRBV12-3 or TRBV12-4 and TRBJ2-2, with a tentative D call TRBD2 (5 bases). V lost 3 bases, J lost 4 bases, and 12 bases lay in between. This CDR3 has 15 amino acids. The CDR3: CASSFGVIGTGELFF. For the CDR3, the DNA is TGTGCCAGCAGTTTCGGGGTAATCGGCACCGGGGAGCTGTTTTTT.

V and J are TRBV20-1 and TRBJ1-6; no clear D. The V and J ends lost 5 bases and 10 bases respectively, with 12 bases between them. The CDR3 extends over 12 amino acids. The germline V gene encodes CDR1 DFQATT and CDR2 SNEGSKA (reference sequence). CDR3 in DNA: TGCAGTGCTGAGGGTTTGGGGTCACCCCTCCACTTT. The encoded protein is CSAEGLGSPLHF.

This clonotype was observed at least ten times. The chain uses TRBV5-1 and TRBJ2-1, with D possibly being TRBD2 (6 bases). V was trimmed by 0 bases and J by 3 bases, leaving 10 bases between them. The CDR3 is 15 residues long. CDR1 is SGHRS, CDR2 YFSETQ, per germline. This CDR3 is CASSLVGGNYNEQFF. CDR3 sequence (DNA): TGCGCCAGCAGCTTGGTCGGCGGGAACTACAATGAGCAGTTCTTC.

About this clonotype itself: This may be a read error: a much more frequent sequence differs by one nucleotide. V is TRBV12-3 or TRBV12-4 and J is TRBJ2-7, with a tentative D call TRBD2 (5 bases). The V and J ends lost 3 bases and 2 bases respectively, with 17 bases between them. The CDR3 covers 16 residues. The CDR3 DNA sequence: TGTGCCAGCAGTTTTAGGTTCCGCGACGGGACCTACGAGCAGTACTTC. Amino acids: CASSFRFRDGTYEQYF.

V gene TRBV3-1 combines with J gene TRBJ2-3, with D unclear. This CDR3 spans 13 amino acids. Looked up from germline, CDR1 is LGHDT and CDR2 is YNNKEL (reference sequence). Trimming removed 0 bases at V and 4 bases at J, with 5 bases between. CDR3 DNA sequence: TGTGCCAGCAGCCAAGATTTCGCAGATACGCAGTATTTT. It translates to CASSQDFADTQYF.

The rearrangement links TRBV12-3 or TRBV12-4 to TRBJ2-7; weak D call: TRBD1 (5 bases). The CDR3 runs 14 residues. V gave up 6 bases and J gave up 3 bases, with 15 bases separating them. CDR3 amino acids: CASSHRQILYEQYF. The CDR3 bases are TGTGCCAGCAGCCACAGACAGATCCTCTACGAGCAGTACTTC.

V and J are TRBV27 and TRBJ2-7; D might be TRBD1 (6 bases). Germline values: CDR1 MNHEY, CDR2 SMNVEV (reference sequence). Trimming left V 8 bases short and J 5 bases short, with 19 bases between. This CDR3 has 14 amino acids. The CDR3 coding sequence is TGTGCCAGCGCCACTTCCAACAGGGTCCACGAGCAGTACTTC. It translates to CASATSNRVHEQYF.

This clonotype was observed many times. The chain links TRBV11-2 to TRBJ2-1, with 14 bases aligning to TRBD2. Germline-derived CDR1 and CDR2 are SGHAT and FQNNGV. The length of the CDR3 is 17 residues. The ends lost 0 bases at V and 8 bases at J; junction bases unmatched: 6. Here the CDR3 DNA reads TGTGCCAGCAGCTTAGATATTGGGACTAGCGGGAGAGATGAGCAGTTCTTC. Protein sequence: CASSLDIGTSGRDEQFF.

This clonotype was seen many times. This chain uses TRBV4-2 with TRBJ1-4; D is undetermined. The V end was cut by 2 bases, the J end by 2 bases, with 9 bases between. CDR1 LGHNA and CDR2 YNFKEQ come from the germline V gene. The CDR3 consists of 15 residues. Here the CDR3 DNA reads TGTGCCAGCAGCCAATTAGGGCCCACTAATGAAAAACTGTTTTTT. Translation: CASSQLGPTNEKLFF.